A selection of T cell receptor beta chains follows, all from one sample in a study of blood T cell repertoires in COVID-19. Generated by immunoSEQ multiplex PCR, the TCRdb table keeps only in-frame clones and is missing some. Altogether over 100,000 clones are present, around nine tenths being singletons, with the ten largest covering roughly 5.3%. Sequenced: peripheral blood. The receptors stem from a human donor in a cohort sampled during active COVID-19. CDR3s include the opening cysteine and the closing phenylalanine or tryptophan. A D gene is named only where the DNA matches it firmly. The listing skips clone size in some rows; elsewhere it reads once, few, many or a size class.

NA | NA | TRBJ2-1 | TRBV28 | CASRHRSSYNEQFF | TGTGCCAGCAGACATAGGAGCTCCTACAATGAGCAGTTCTTC
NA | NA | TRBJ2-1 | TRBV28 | CASSPLGVRGGSYNEQFF | TGTGCCAGCAGTCCCCTCGGTGTAAGGGGAGGCTCCTACAATGAGCAGTTCTTC
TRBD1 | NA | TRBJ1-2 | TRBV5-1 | CASSLTVPGQVHYGYTF | TGCGCCAGCAGCTTGACCGTCCCGGGACAGGTTCACTATGGCTACACCTTC
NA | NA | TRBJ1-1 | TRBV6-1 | CASSESQNTEAFF | TGTGCCAGCAGTGAGTCACAGAACACTGAAGCTTTCTTT
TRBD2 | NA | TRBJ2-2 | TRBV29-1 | CSAAGVEGGELFF | TGCAGCGCGGCGGGAGTAGAGGGCGGGGAGCTGTTTTTT
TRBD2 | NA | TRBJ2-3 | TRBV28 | CASIPARAGGPEDTQYF | TGTGCCAGCATTCCCGCGCGAGCGGGGGGGCCTGAAGATACGCAGTATTTT
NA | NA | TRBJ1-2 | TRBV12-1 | CASSFATDNYGYTF | TGTGCCAGCAGCTTCGCGACAGACAACTATGGCTACACCTTC
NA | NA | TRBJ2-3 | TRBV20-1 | CSARDWPGVGF | TGCAGTGCTAGAGATTGGCCAGGGGTAGGTTTT
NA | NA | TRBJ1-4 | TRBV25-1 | CASSEFVGSEKLFF | TGTGCCAGCAGTGAATTCGTAGGGAGTGAAAAACTGTTTTTT
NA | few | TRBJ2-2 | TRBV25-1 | CASSNRQAGELFF | TGTGCCAGCAGCAATCGACAGGCCGGGGAGCTGTTTTTT
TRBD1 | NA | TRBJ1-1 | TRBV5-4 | CASSLQSTRGLTEAFF | TGTGCCAGCAGCTTACAATCAACCAGGGGGCTTACTGAAGCTTTCTTT
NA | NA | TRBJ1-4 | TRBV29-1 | CSVVPLGGATNEKLFF | TGCAGCGTTGTACCCCTTGGAGGTGCAACTAATGAAAAACTGTTTTTT
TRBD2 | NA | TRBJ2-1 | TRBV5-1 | CASSLGTSGSNEQFF | TGCGCCAGCAGCTTGGGGACTAGCGGGAGTAATGAGCAGTTCTTC
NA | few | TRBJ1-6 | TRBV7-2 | CASSAEAPNPVHF | TGTGCCAGCAGCGCCGAAGCGCCGAACCCTGTCCACTTT
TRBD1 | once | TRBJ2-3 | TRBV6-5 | CASGRDRVADTQYF | TGTGCCAGCGGTCGGGACAGGGTGGCAGATACGCAGTATTTT
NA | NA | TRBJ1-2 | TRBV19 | CASSTGYRRTGYTF | TGTGCCAGTAGTACAGGGTACAGGAGAACCGGCTACACCTTC
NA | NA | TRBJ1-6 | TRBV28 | CASSVYKGKATSPLHF | TGTGCCAGCTCAGTTTATAAGGGGAAAGCGACTTCACCCCTCCACTTT
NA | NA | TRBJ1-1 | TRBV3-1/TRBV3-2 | CASSQAGGTEAFF | TGTGCCAGCAGCCAAGCGGGTGGAACTGAAGCTTTCTTT
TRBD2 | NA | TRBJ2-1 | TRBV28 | CASSLGGTSRYNEQFF | TGTGCCAGCAGTTTAGGAGGGACTAGCCGCTACAATGAGCAGTTCTTC
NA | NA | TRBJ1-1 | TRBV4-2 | CASSPTDILNTEAFF | TGTGCCAGCAGCCCGACAGACATATTGAACACTGAAGCTTTCTTT
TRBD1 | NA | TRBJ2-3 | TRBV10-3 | CAISDRGTSTDTQYF | TGTGCCATCAGCGACAGGGGTACTAGCACAGATACGCAGTATTTT
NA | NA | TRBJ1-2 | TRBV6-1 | CASSESRLFGGYTF | TGTGCCAGCAGTGAATCCAGGCTGTTCGGTGGCTACACCTTC
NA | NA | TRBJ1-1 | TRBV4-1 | CASSLSPTGSEAFF | TGCGCCAGCAGCCTCTCCCCGACAGGATCTGAAGCTTTCTTT
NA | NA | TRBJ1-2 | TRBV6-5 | CASSWTQGYGYTF | TGTGCCAGCAGTTGGACGCAGGGCTATGGCTACACCTTC
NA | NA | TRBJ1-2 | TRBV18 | CASSLGEDYGYTF | TGTGCCAGCTCGCTCGGAGAGGACTATGGCTACACCTTC
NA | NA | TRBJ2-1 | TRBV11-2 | CASSLRGAAYNEQFF | TGTGCCAGCAGCTTGAGAGGAGCGGCCTACAATGAGCAGTTCTTC
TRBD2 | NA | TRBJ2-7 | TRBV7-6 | CASSLLLTTSGGAYYEQYF | TGTGCCAGCAGCTTACTCTTAACGACTAGCGGGGGTGCATACTACGAGCAGTACTTC
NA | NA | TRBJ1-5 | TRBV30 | CAWSMAGTVNQPQHF | TGTGCCTGGAGTATGGCAGGTACTGTCAATCAGCCCCAGCATTTT
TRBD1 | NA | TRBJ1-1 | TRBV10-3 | CAITDRGNTEAFF | TGTGCCATCACGGACAGGGGGAACACTGAAGCTTTCTTT
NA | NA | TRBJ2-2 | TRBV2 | CASSEKGFGELFF | TGTGCCAGCAGTGAAAAGGGGTTCGGGGAGCTGTTTTTT
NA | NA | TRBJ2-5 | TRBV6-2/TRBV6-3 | CASSFAVEETQYF | TGTGCCAGCAGTTTCGCGGTCGAAGAGACCCAGTACTTC
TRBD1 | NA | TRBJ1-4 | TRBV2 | CASSGTVRNEKLFF | TGTGCCAGCAGCGGGACAGTAAGAAATGAAAAACTGTTTTTT
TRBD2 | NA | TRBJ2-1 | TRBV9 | CASSVDGRGYNEQFF | TGTGCCAGCAGCGTAGATGGGAGGGGATACAATGAGCAGTTCTTC
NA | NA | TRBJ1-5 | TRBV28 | CASRLEPANQPQHF | TGTGCCAGCAGACTGGAGCCCGCAAATCAGCCCCAGCATTTT
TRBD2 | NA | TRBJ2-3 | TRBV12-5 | CASGLSGTITDTQYF | TGTGCTAGTGGTTTGAGCGGGACGATCACAGATACGCAGTATTTT
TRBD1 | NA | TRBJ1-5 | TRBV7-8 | CASSLGDRGNQPQHF | TGTGCCAGCAGCTTAGGGGACAGGGGCAATCAGCCCCAGCATTTT
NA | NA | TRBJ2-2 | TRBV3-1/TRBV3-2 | CASSQYPRGELFF | TGTGCCAGCAGCCAGTACCCGCGGGGGGAGCTGTTTTTT
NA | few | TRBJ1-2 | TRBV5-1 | CASSFGGRDYGYTF | TGCGCCAGCAGCTTCGGGGGTAGAGACTATGGCTACACCTTC
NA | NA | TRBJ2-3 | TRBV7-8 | CASSPRGLKTDTQYF | TGTGCCAGCAGCCCCCGGGGACTTAAAACAGATACGCAGTATTTT
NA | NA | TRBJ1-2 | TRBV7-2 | CASSTATVRANYGYTF | TGTGCCAGCAGCACCGCAACTGTCAGGGCTAACTATGGCTACACCTTC